The source of this TCR beta chain is a study of identical twins. TCRdb re-analysed the 5' RACE reads in MiXCR, keeping a single row per CDR3 protein. The sample records roughly 250,000 distinct CDR3 sequences, more than 13% being singletons. V lost 7 bases and J 4 bases, leaving 11 bases between the germline ends. Germline V lookup: CDR1 MNHNS, CDR2 SASEGT. This CDR3 has 13 residues. Of note for this clonotype: Its target is not known.

Every donor was a healthy Caucasian. Study results and limitations: For cord blood, abundant beta clonotypes had fewer insertions, unlike memory repertoires, which showed none.

The receptor was derived from a young woman in good health. What was sequenced was memory (CD45RO+) T cells sorted from blood. The chain is built from TRBV6-1 and TRBJ1-5; tentatively, D is TRBD1 (5 bases). The CDR3 bases are TGTGCCAGCAAGCCGACAGCGAATCAGCCCCAGCATTTT. It encodes CASKPTANQPQHF.